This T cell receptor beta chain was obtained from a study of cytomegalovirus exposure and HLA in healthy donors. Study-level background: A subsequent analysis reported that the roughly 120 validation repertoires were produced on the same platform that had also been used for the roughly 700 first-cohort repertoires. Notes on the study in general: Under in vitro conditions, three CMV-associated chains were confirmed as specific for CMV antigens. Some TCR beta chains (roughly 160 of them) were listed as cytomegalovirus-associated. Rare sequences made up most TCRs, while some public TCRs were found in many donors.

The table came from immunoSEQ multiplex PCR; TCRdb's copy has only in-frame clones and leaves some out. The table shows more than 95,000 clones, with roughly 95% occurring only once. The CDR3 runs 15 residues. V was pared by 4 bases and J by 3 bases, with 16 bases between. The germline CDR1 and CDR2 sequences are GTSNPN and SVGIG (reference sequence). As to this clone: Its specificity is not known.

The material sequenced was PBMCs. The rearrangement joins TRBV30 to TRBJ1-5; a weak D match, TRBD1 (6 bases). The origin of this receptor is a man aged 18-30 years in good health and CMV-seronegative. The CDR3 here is CAWKNPGAYNQPQHF. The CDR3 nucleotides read TGTGCCTGGAAAAACCCAGGGGCCTACAATCAGCCCCAGCATTTT.